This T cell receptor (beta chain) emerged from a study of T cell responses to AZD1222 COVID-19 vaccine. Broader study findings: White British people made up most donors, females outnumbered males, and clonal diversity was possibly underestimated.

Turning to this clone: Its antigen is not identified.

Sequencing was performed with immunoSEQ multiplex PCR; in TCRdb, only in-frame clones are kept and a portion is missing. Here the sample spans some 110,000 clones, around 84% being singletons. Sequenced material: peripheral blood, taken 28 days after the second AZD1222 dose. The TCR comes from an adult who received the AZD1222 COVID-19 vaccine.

The CDR3 DNA is TGTGCCAGCTCAGCTGCCGAGGGCTCCCCCAATCAGCCCCAGCATTTT. Protein sequence: CASSAAEGSPNQPQHF. The chain links TRBV18 to TRBJ1-5; no clear D. Germline V gene data show CDR1 as KGHSH and CDR2 as LQKENI. V was shortened by 5 bases and J by 3 bases, with 17 bases between the two germline ends. The CDR3 consists of 16 residues.